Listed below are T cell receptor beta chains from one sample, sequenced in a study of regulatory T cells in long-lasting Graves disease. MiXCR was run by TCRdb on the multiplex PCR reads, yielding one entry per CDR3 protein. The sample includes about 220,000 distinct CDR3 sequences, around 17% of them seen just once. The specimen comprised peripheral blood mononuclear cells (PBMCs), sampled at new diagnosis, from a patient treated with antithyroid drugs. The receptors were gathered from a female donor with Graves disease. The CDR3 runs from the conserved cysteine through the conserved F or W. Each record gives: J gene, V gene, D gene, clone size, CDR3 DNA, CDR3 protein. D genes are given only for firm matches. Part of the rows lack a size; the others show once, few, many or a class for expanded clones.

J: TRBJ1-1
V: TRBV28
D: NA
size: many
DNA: TGTGCCAGCAGCCGGAACACTGAAGCTTTCTTT
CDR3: CASSRNTEAFF

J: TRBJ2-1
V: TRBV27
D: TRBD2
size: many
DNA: TGTGCCAGCAGTTTGGGACTAGCGGGGCACCGGGGTGAGCAGTTCTTC
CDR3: CASSLGLAGHRGEQFF

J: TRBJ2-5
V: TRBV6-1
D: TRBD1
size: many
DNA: TGTGCCAGCAGAGAGACAGGGGCGGGTCGAGAGACCCAGTACTTC
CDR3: CASRETGAGRETQYF

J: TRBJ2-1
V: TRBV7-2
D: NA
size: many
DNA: TGTGCCAGCAGCACTAACAACAATGAGCAGTTCTTC
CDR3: CASSTNNNEQFF

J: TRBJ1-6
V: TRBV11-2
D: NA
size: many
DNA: TGTGCCAGCAGCTTAGATCTGCGGTTAACCTTACACTTT
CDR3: CASSLDLRLTLHF

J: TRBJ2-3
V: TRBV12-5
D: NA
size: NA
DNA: TGTGCTAGTGGTCCCGGGACGGCGAGCACAGATACGCAGTATTTT
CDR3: CASGPGTASTDTQYF

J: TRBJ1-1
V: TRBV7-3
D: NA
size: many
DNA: TGTGCCAGCAGCTTACAGGGGCGGGACACTGAAGCTTTCTTT
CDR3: CASSLQGRDTEAFF

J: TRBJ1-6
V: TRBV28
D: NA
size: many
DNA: TGTGCCAGCAGTTCGTTGGTTTCACCCCTCCACTTT
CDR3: CASSSLVSPLHF

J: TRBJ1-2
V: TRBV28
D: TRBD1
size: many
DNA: TGTGCCAGCACCCCGGGTGGGGCAGGGGGCGCGAGTGGCTACACCTTC
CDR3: CASTPGGAGGASGYTF

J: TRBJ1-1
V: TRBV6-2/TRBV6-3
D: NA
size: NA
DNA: TGTGCCAGCAGTCGGGGCACCATGAACACTGAAGCTTTCTTT
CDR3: CASSRGTMNTEAFF

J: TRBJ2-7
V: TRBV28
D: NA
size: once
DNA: TGTGCCAGCAGTGCCCCGGGACGGCCATCCTACGAGCAGTACTTC
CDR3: CASSAPGRPSYEQYF

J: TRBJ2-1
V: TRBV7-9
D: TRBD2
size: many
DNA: TGTGCCAGCAGCCCAGGCGCGGGAGGGCAGTTCTTC
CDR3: CASSPGAGGQFF

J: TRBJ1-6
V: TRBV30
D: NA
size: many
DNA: TGTGCCTGGAGTTTGGGGACTTCACCCCTCCACTTT
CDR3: CAWSLGTSPLHF

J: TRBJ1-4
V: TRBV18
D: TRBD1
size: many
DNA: TGTGCCAGCTCACCGGACAGGCGAGAAAATGAAAAACTGTTTTTT
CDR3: CASSPDRRENEKLFF

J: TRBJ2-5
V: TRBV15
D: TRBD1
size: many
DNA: TGTGCCACCGGGTCAGGGGGACGGCAAGAGACCCAGTACTTC
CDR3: CATGSGGRQETQYF

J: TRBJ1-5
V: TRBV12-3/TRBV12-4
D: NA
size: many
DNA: TGTGCCAGCACCTATGGTGGGGATCAGCCCCAGCATTTT
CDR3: CASTYGGDQPQHF

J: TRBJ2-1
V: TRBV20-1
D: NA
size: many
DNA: TGCAGTGCTAGAGATCTAGGGAGTCCTAGTCTTACAGGCTATGAGCAGTTCTTC
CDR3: CSARDLGSPSLTGYEQFF

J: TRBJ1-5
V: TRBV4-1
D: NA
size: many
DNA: TGCGCCAGCAGCCAAGACGACAACAGGGCTCAGCCCCAGCATTTT
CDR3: CASSQDDNRAQPQHF

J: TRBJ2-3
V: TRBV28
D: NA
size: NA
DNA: TGTGCCAGCAGAAGGATGCTTAGCGGTGATACGCAGTATTTT
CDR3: CASRRMLSGDTQYF

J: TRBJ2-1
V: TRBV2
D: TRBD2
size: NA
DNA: TGTGCCAGCAGTGAAAGCTATCGGCTAGCGGGAGGTAATGAGCAGTTCTTC
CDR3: CASSESYRLAGGNEQFF

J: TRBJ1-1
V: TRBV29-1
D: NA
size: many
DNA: TGCAGCGTTGTTGGCAGGGGTAGCGCTGAAGCTTTCTTT
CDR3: CSVVGRGSAEAFF

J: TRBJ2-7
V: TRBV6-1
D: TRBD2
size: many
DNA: TGTGCCAGCAGTCTTATCCTAGCGGGAGGAGGCGAGCAGTACTTC
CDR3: CASSLILAGGGEQYF

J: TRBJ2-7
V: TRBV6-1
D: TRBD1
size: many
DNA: TGTGCCAGCAGTGAAGCCTGGACAGGGTACGAGCAGTACTTC
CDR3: CASSEAWTGYEQYF

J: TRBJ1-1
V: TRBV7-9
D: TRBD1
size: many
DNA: TGTGCCAGCAGCTTGAGTAAACTTTTGACAGGGGGTCGGTACACTGAAGCTTTCTTT
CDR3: CASSLSKLLTGGRYTEAFF

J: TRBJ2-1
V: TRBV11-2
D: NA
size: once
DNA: TGTGCCAGCAGCTGGACCGGGACGTGGGAGCAGTTCTTC
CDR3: CASSWTGTWEQFF

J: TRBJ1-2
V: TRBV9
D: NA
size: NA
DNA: TGTGCCAGCATGGACACTCAGAGTGGCTACACCTTC
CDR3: CASMDTQSGYTF

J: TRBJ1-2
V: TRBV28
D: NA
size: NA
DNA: TGTGCCAGCAGTTTATCGGGAGTAGACGGCTACACCTTC
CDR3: CASSLSGVDGYTF

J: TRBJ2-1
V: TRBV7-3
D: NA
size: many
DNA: TGTGCCAGCAGCTTCGAAGGAGCGGACTACAATGAGCAGTTCTTC
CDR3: CASSFEGADYNEQFF

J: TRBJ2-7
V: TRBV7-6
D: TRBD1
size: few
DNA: TGTGCCAGCAGCGCCGGGACAGGGGGCGTCTCCTACGAGCAGTACTTC
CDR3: CASSAGTGGVSYEQYF

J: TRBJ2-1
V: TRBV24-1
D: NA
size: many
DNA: TGTGCCACCAGTGAGGCTGACAATGAGCAGTTCTTC
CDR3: CATSEADNEQFF

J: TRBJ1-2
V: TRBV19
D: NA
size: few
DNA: TGTGCCAGTAGCGGACAGTGGAACTATGGCTACACCTTC
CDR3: CASSGQWNYGYTF

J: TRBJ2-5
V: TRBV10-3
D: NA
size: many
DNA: TGTGCCATCAGGGGGGAATTATACCAAGAGACCCAGTACTTC
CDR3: CAIRGELYQETQYF

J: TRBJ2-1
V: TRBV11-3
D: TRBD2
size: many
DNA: TGTGCCAGCAGCCTACATAGCGGGAGTGGGGAGCAGTTCTTC
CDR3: CASSLHSGSGEQFF

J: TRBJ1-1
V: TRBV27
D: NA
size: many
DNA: TGTGCCAGCAGTTTATCCCAAACGGTGAACACTGAAGCTTTCTTT
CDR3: CASSLSQTVNTEAFF

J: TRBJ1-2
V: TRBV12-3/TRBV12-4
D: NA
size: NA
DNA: TGTGCCAGCAGTGTCCGGATACGACGAAATTCTAACTATGGCTACACCTTC
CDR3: CASSVRIRRNSNYGYTF

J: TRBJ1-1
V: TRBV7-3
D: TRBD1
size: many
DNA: TGTGCCAGCAGCTTAACTTCAGGGGGGATCACTGAAGCTTTCTTT
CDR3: CASSLTSGGITEAFF

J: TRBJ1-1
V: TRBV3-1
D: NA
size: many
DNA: TGTGCCAGCAGCCAATTCGGGGGCGCGGGTGAAGCTTTCTTT
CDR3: CASSQFGGAGEAFF

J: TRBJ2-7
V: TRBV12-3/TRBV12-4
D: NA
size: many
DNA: TGTGCCAGCAGTACAGGGTTCCACGAGCAGTACTTC
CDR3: CASSTGFHEQYF

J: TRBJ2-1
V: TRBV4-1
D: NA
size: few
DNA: TGCGCCAGCACCCCCCTGGGCTCCCTGAAGGTCAATGAGCAGTTCTTC
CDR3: CASTPLGSLKVNEQFF

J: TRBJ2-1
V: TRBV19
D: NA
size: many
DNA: TGTGCCAGTAGTATAGTAAGGGGTATCGGCAATGAGCAGTTCTTC
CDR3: CASSIVRGIGNEQFF

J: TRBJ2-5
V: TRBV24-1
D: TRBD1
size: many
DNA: TGTGCCACCAGTGACGACAGGGGGCCAGAGACCCAGTACTTC
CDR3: CATSDDRGPETQYF

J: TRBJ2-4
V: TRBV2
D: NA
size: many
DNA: TGTGCCAGCCGTGCCGGACATTTGGCCAAAAACATTCAGTACTTC
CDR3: CASRAGHLAKNIQYF

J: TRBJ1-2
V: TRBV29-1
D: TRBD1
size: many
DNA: TGCAGCGTTGAATCGTCGGAGTTTGTCCCGGGACAGGAGGTCGACGGCTACACCTTC
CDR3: CSVESSEFVPGQEVDGYTF

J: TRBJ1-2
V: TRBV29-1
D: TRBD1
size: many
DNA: TGCAGCGCTAGGGTAGGACAGGGGAACTATGGCTACACCTTC
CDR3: CSARVGQGNYGYTF

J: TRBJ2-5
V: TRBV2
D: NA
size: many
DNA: TGTGCCAGCAGTGACAGGGACAAAGAGACCCAGTACTTC
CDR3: CASSDRDKETQYF

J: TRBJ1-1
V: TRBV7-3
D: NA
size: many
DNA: TGTGCCAGCAGCGCGACACGGACGGGCGGGAACACTGAAGCTTTCTTT
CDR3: CASSATRTGGNTEAFF

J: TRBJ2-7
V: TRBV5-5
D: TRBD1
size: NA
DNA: TGTGCCAGCAGCCCCGGGACAGGGGGCGGCTACGAGCAGTACTTC
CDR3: CASSPGTGGGYEQYF

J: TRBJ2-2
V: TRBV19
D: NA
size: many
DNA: TGTGCCAGTAGTATAGGGGCCAGGTGGAACACCGGGGAGCTGTTTTTT
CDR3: CASSIGARWNTGELFF

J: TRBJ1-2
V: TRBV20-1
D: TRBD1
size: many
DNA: TGCAGTGCTGGCCAGGGGGGCGGGTTGGGGTATGGCTACACCTTC
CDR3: CSAGQGGGLGYGYTF

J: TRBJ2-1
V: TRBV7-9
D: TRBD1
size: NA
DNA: TGTGCCAGCAGCTTATTTGCAGGGGGCCGGGCCAATGAGCAGTTCTTC
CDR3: CASSLFAGGRANEQFF

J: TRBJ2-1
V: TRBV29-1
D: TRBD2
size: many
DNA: TGCAGCGTTGAATTGGCTAGCGGGAGGCTGGACAATGAGCAGTTCTTC
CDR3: CSVELASGRLDNEQFF

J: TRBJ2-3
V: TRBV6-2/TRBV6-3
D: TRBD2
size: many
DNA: TGTGCCAGCAGTTACGCGCTCGGCGGGACGGGGGGGTCTGCAGATACGCAGTATTTT
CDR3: CASSYALGGTGGSADTQYF